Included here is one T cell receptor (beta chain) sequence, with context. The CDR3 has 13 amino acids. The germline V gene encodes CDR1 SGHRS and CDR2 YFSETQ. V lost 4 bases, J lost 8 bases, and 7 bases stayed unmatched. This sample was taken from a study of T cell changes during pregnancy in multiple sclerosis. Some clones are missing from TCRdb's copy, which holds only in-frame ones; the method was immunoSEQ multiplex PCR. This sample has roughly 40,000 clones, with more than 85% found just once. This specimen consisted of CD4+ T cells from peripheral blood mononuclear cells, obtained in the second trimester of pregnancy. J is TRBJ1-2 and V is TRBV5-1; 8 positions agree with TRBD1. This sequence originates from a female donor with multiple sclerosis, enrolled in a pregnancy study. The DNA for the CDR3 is TGCGCCAGCAGCAACCAGACAGGGGTAGGCTACACCTTC. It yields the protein CASSNQTGVGYTF.